The 28 T cell receptor beta chains below come from one sample, sequenced in a study of regulatory and conventional T cells in RAG deficiency. TCRdb's table, derived via immunoSEQ multiplex PCR, lists solely in-frame clones and lacks some. This table has 25,000 to 35,000 clones, around 96% appearing once. Blood CD4+ CD25-low CD127-high conventional T cells supplied the genomic DNA template. The same data also contributed to another study, on regulatory T cells. That source adds: The primer mix had 52 TRBV and 13 TRBJ primers.

Material: CD25- CD4+ T cells sorted from blood. The receptors stem from a human donor in good health.

V and J are TRBV30 and TRBJ2-1; 8 nucleotides line up with TRBD2. J lost 4 bases, V lost 4 bases, and 6 bases had no gene match. The CDR3 extends over 14 amino acids. CDR1 GTSNPN and CDR2 SVGIG come from the germline V gene (reference sequence). The CDR3 region is CAWIRGGRYNEQFF. The CDR3 nucleotides read TGTGCCTGGATACGGGGGGGCCGGTACAATGAGCAGTTCTTC.

The CDR3 is CASSVDYLSTDTQYF. The CDR3 coding sequence is TGTGCCAGCAGCGTAGACTACCTGAGCACAGATACGCAGTATTTT. The chain carries TRBV9 and TRBJ2-3; D remains unclear. The CDR3 covers 15 residues. Germline-derived CDR1 and CDR2 are SGDLS and YYNGEE. Trimming cost V 0 bases and J 0 bases, with 8 bases left between them.

In DNA form, the CDR3 reads TGTGCCAGCAGCCCCGCCGGACAGTATGTCTCTGGGGCCAACGTCCTGACTTTC. Translating it yields CASSPAGQYVSGANVLTF. The genes are TRBV7-3 and TRBJ2-6; TRBD1 might be the D (6 bases). This CDR3 has 18 residues. The V end lost 5 bases, the J end lost 0 bases, and 17 bases lay between the germline ends. Germline V gives CDR1 SGHTA, CDR2 FQGTGA. The variable domain in full, with the rest retrieved from reference TRBV7-3 and TRBJ2-6, is GAGVSQTPSNKVTEKGKYVELRCDPISGHTALYWYRQSLGQGPEFLIYFQGTGAADDSGLPNDRFFAVRPEGSVSTLKIQRTERGDSAVYLCASSPAGQYVSGANVLTFGAGSRLTVL.

The chain is built from TRBV27 and TRBJ1-5; 8 bases align to TRBD1. The germline gives CDR1 MNHEY, CDR2 SMNVEV (reference sequence). This CDR3 comprises 15 residues. V was pared by 4 bases and J by 3 bases, with 5 bases of the junction left unmatched. The DNA of the CDR3 is TGTGCCAGCAGTTGGACAGGGTCTTACAATCAGCCCCAGCATTTT. Translating it yields CASSWTGSYNQPQHF.

The chain joins TRBV7-8 to TRBJ2-2; 14 bases are shared with TRBD2. The V gene's germline CDR1 is SGHVS and CDR2 FQNEAQ. The V segment lost 1 base and the J segment 6 bases; nucleotides outside the gene matches: 7. The CDR3 sequence is 18 residues long. The chain's CDR3 is CASSLVRLAGGGPGELFF. DNA of the CDR3: TGTGCCAGCAGCTTAGTTCGACTAGCGGGGGGGGGCCCCGGGGAGCTGTTTTTT. The full variable domain, in which reference TRBV7-8 and TRBJ2-2 provide the parts outside the CDR3, is GAGVSQSPRYKVAKRGQDVALRCDPISGHVSLFWYQQALGQGPEFLTYFQNEAQLDKSGLPSDRFFAERPEGSVSTLKIQRTQQEDSAVYLCASSLVRLAGGGPGELFFGEGSRLTVL.

The CDR3 spells CAINRDRGHEQYF. CDR3 bases: TGTGCCATCAACCGGGACAGGGGACACGAGCAGTACTTC. The chain joins TRBV28 to TRBJ2-7, with 10 bases that match TRBD1. Per the germline V gene, CDR1 is MDHEN and CDR2 is SYDVKM. This CDR3 has 13 residues. Trimming cost V 10 bases and J 5 bases; bases outside gene matches: 8.

The chain uses TRBV7-6 and TRBJ2-3; D gene uncertain. There are 13 residues in the CDR3. Trimming removed 3 bases at V and 2 bases at J, with 6 bases between. Per germline, CDR1 SGHVS and CDR2 FNYEAQ. The CDR3: CASSLVYTDTQYF. The CDR3 DNA reads as TGTGCCAGCAGCTTGGTCTACACAGATACGCAGTATTTT.

This clone was recorded only once. The chain employs TRBV5-1 and TRBJ2-7, with D perhaps matching TRBD1 (6 bases). Trimming cost V 2 bases and J 7 bases, with 16 bases left between them. The CDR3 runs 14 residues. Germline CDR1 is SGHRS and CDR2 is YFSETQ. The CDR3 DNA sequence: TGCGCCAGCAGCTTACAGGGATCCGAATATGAGCAGTACTTC. It encodes CASSLQGSEYEQYF.

The chain recombines TRBV6-7 with TRBJ2-3, with D unclear. Being an ORF, TRBV6-7 has a function that is uncertain. V lost 11 bases and J 2 bases, leaving 8 bases between the germline ends. The CDR3 consists of 11 residues. The CDR3 sequence is CAANYTDTQYF. CDR3 nucleotide sequence: TGTGCCGCCAACTACACAGATACGCAGTATTTT.

This chain uses TRBV5-1 with TRBJ2-7; the match to TRBD1 covers 7 bases. The V gene end was trimmed by 4 bases and the J gene end by 1 base; junction bases not matched to a gene: 8. Germline V CDR1 and CDR2: SGHRS, YFSETQ. The CDR3 loop spans 15 amino acids. CDR3 nucleotide sequence: TGCGCCAGCAGCCCCCTCCGGACAGGATCCTACGAGCAGTACTTC. Translated: CASSPLRTGSYEQYF. Based on the CDR3 plus reference TRBV5-1 and TRBJ2-7, the full variable domain is KAGVTQTPRYLIKTRGQQVTLSCSPISGHRSVSWYQQTPGQGLQFLFEYFSETQRNKGNFPGRFSGRQFSNSRSEMNVSTLELGDSALYLCASSPLRTGSYEQYFGPGTRLTVT.

The table lists this clone with a count of one. The junction shows a germline mismatch at one end, possibly a read error. The gene calls are TRBV19 and TRBJ1-2; D possibly corresponds to TRBD1 (6 bases). Germline loops: CDR1 LNHDA, CDR2 SQIVND (reference sequence). The CDR3 contains 13 residues. CDR3 residues: CAGSTQGRGGYTF. The CDR3 coding sequence is TGTGCCGGTAGTACGCAGGGGAGAGGAGGCTACACCTTC.

The rearrangement uses TRBV14 and TRBJ2-7; no clear D gene. CDR3 size: 15 residues. The V end was cut by 5 bases, the J end by 0 bases, with 14 bases between. The V gene's germline CDR1 is SGHDN and CDR2 FVKESK. Here the CDR3 reads CASSTPSFSSYEQYF. The CDR3, as DNA: TGTGCCAGCAGCACCCCTAGTTTCTCCTCCTACGAGCAGTACTTC.

V and J are TRBV18 and TRBJ1-2, with D possibly TRBD1 on 5 matching bases. V lost 6 bases, J lost 6 bases, and 26 bases lay in between. The CDR3 contains 17 residues. Germline V gives CDR1 KGHSH, CDR2 LQKENI. The CDR3 bases are TGTGCCAGCTCCCCCGGACTATATAGGGGCAGGCACGATGGCTACACCTTC. This gives the protein CASSPGLYRGRHDGYTF.

V usage is TRBV28 and J usage is TRBJ1-5; 10 positions agree with TRBD1. Germline CDR1 reads MDHEN; CDR2 reads SYDVKM. Trimming removed 6 bases from V and 5 bases from J; junction bases left unmatched: 7. The CDR3 has 15 amino acids. This CDR3 reads CASSDPGQGYQPQHF. In DNA form, the CDR3 reads TGTGCCAGCAGCGACCCGGGACAGGGGTATCAGCCCCAGCATTTT.

This chain uses TRBV6-1 with TRBJ2-7; 8 bases are shared with TRBD2. The junction had 9 bases not matched to a gene; V was cut back by 6 bases and J by 2 bases. Germline V lookup: CDR1 MNHNS, CDR2 SASEGT. This CDR3 is built from 15 residues. The CDR3 loop is CASRVRTSSPYEQYF. The CDR3 DNA reads TGTGCCAGCAGGGTGCGGACTAGCTCCCCCTACGAGCAGTACTTC.

In its sample, this clone was seen a few times. The genes are TRBV6-1 and TRBJ2-6; D unclear. Per the germline V gene, CDR1 is MNHNS and CDR2 is SASEGT. V lost 2 bases and J 0 bases, leaving 5 bases between the germline ends. The CDR3 runs 15 residues. The CDR3 loop reads CASSESGSGANVLTF. CDR3 DNA: TGTGCCAGCAGTGAATCAGGCTCTGGGGCCAACGTCCTGACTTTC.

The chain uses TRBV7-3 and TRBJ2-1, with 7 bases lining up with TRBD2. Trimming took 6 bases from V and 0 from J; bases not matched to a gene: 2. The CDR3 loop spans 14 amino acids. CDR1 is SGHTA and CDR2 is FQGTGA in the germline V gene. DNA for the CDR3: TGTGCCAGCAGGGGGGGGAGCTCCTACAATGAGCAGTTCTTC. Protein sequence: CASRGGSSYNEQFF.

The chain combines TRBV10-1 with TRBJ2-1; 7 bases line up with TRBD1. There are 14 residues in the CDR3. Per germline, CDR1 WNHNN and CDR2 SYGVQD (reference sequence). V lost 2 bases, J lost 8 bases, and 6 bases stayed unmatched. The CDR3: CASSEEGARDEQFF. As DNA, the CDR3 is TGCGCCAGCAGTGAGGAGGGGGCGAGGGATGAGCAGTTCTTC.

The V gene is TRBV5-1, the J gene TRBJ1-6; D possibly corresponds to TRBD1 (6 bases). Germline V CDR1 and CDR2: SGHRS, YFSETQ. Trimming pared 0 bases from V and 6 bases from J, leaving 10 bases between. The CDR3 is 15 residues long. The CDR3 loop is CASSLVQGGNSPLHF. For the CDR3, the DNA is TGCGCCAGCAGCTTGGTACAGGGCGGTAATTCACCCCTCCACTTT.

The CDR3 coding sequence is TGTGCCAGCAGTGAATTTGGTGGGCCGGGGACTGAAGCTTTCTTT. Translating gives CASSEFGGPGTEAFF. The chain joins TRBV6-1 to TRBJ1-1, with D uncertain. The CDR3 is 15 residues long. V lost 2 bases and J 5 bases, leaving 15 bases between the germline ends. In germline, CDR1 is MNHNS, CDR2 SASEGT.

In this sample, this clone turned up once. The chain employs TRBV5-4 and TRBJ2-3; a possible D gene is TRBD2 (5 bases). Germline-derived CDR1 and CDR2 are SGHNT and YYREEE (reference sequence). V was clipped by 4 bases and J by 4 bases, with 22 bases between them. CDR3 length: 17 residues. The CDR3 nucleotides read TGTGCCAGCAGCGGGATGGGGAAGGTAGCGAGCGCAGATACGCAGTATTTT. The encoded protein is CASSGMGKVASADTQYF.

V and J are TRBV27 and TRBJ2-1; the D gene is possibly TRBD2 (6 bases). The V end was cut by 7 bases, the J end by 6 bases, with 19 bases between. The CDR3 runs to 15 residues. Germline V gives CDR1 MNHEY, CDR2 SMNVEV (reference sequence). In DNA form, the CDR3 reads TGTGCCAGCACCACGGCCCGGGGGTCTCGCAATGAGCAGTTCTTC. Translation: CASTTARGSRNEQFF.

The J gene is TRBJ2-3, the V gene TRBV6-5; the match to TRBD2 covers 7 bases. J gave up 7 bases and V 6 bases, and 4 bases lay outside the gene matches. Germline V gene sequence: CDR1 MNHEY, CDR2 SVGAGI. This CDR3 has 12 residues. The CDR3 region is CASRTGGYTQYF. The CDR3 DNA is TGTGCCAGCAGGACGGGGGGATATACGCAGTATTTT.

The chain links TRBV6-5 to TRBJ1-1, with a tentative D call TRBD1 (5 bases). The germline gives CDR1 MNHEY, CDR2 SVGAGI. The CDR3 runs 14 residues. Trimming stripped 6 bases from V and 8 bases from J, with 19 bases between. This CDR3 is CASSPLHRGGEAFF. The CDR3 DNA reads TGTGCCAGCAGCCCCCTTCACCGTGGGGGGGAAGCTTTCTTT.

The chain combines TRBV4-1 with TRBJ2-7; 7 nucleotides line up with TRBD1. Germline assignment: CDR1 MGHRA and CDR2 YSYEKL. V lost 0 bases and J lost 2; bases outside the gene matches: 4. The length of the CDR3 is 15 residues. CDR3 amino acids: CASSQDMDRPYEQYF. The CDR3, as DNA: TGCGCCAGCAGCCAAGATATGGACAGGCCCTACGAGCAGTACTTC.

The rearrangement links TRBV7-8 to TRBJ2-1, with TRBD2 identical over 10 bases. J gave up 4 bases and V 0 bases, and 6 bases lay outside the gene matches. Per germline, CDR1 SGHVS and CDR2 FQNEAQ. The CDR3 runs 17 residues. The CDR3 DNA is TGTGCCAGCAGCTTAGCGCCTAGCGGGGGAATATACAATGAGCAGTTCTTC. Encoded protein: CASSLAPSGGIYNEQFF. Using reference TRBV7-8 and TRBJ2-1 for the parts outside the CDR3, the full variable domain is GAGVSQSPRYKVAKRGQDVALRCDPISGHVSLFWYQQALGQGPEFLTYFQNEAQLDKSGLPSDRFFAERPEGSVSTLKIQRTQQEDSAVYLCASSLAPSGGIYNEQFFGPGTRLTVL.

This sequence joins TRBV5-1 and TRBJ2-1, with 8 bases fitting TRBD2. Germline trimming cut 2 bases from V and 7 bases from J; bases unmatched to any gene: 11. This CDR3 is built from 16 residues. Germline values: CDR1 SGHRS, CDR2 YFSETQ. The CDR3, as DNA: TGCGCCAGCAGCTTCCGATATGGCGGGGGGCGGAATGAGCAGTTCTTC. This encodes CASSFRYGGGRNEQFF.

J is TRBJ1-6 and V is TRBV11-2, with D possibly matching TRBD1 (6 bases). V was clipped by 2 bases and J by 9 bases, with 17 bases between them. CDR1 is SGHAT, CDR2 FQNNGV, per germline. CDR3 length: 16 residues. This CDR3 is CASSLILRGSGSPLHF. The CDR3 coding sequence is TGTGCCAGCAGCTTAATCCTCAGGGGAAGCGGTTCACCCCTCCACTTT.